Here is one T cell receptor (beta chain) with its context. Its specificity is unknown. The CDR3 extends over 13 amino acids. Trimming shortened V by 7 bases and J by 5 bases, and 12 bases separated the two germline ends. Germline V gives CDR1 MNHNY, CDR2 SVGAGI (reference sequence). In chemo-refractory metastatic non-small-cell lung cancer, patients got ipilimumab CTLA-4 blockade together with focal radiation. This sample is drawn from a study of radiotherapy plus CTLA-4 blockade in lung cancer. About the research overall: Among patients, roughly 18% showed objective responses, and approximately 31% had disease control. Study findings and constraints: After treatment with radiotherapy plus ipilimumab, TCR clones that came from the tumor expanded in blood.

Profiled with immunoSEQ multiplex PCR; TCRdb holds only in-frame clones, not every one. The table includes about 32,000 clones, roughly three quarters detected once. Sequencing was performed on peripheral blood, taken from a patient treated with radiotherapy plus ipilimumab. The clonotype comes from a human donor with non-small cell lung cancer who had stable disease on radiotherapy plus ipilimumab. V gene TRBV6-6 combines with J gene TRBJ2-1; D may correspond to TRBD1 or TRBD2 (5 bases each). CDR3 sequence: CASKALGDNEQFF. CDR3 DNA: TGTGCCAGCAAAGCCCTGGGGGACAATGAGCAGTTCTTC.